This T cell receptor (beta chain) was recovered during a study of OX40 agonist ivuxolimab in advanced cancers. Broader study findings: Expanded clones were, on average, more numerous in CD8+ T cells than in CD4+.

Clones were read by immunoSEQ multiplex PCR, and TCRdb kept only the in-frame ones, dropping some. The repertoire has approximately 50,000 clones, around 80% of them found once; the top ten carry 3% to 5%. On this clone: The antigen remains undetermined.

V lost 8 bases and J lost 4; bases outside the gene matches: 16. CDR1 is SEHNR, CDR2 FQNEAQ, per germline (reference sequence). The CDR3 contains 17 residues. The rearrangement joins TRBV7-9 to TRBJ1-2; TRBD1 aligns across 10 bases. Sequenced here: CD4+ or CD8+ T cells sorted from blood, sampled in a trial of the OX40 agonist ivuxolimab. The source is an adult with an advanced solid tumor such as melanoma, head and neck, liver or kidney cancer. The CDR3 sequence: CASLEGDRGEEGYGYTF. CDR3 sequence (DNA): TGTGCCAGCCTGGAAGGGGACAGGGGAGAAGAAGGCTATGGCTACACCTTC.